This TCR beta chain was documented in a study of cytomegalovirus exposure and HLA in healthy donors. Study results and limitations: Overall, around 150 TCR beta chains were annotated as cytomegalovirus-associated.

A note on this clone: Its antigen remains unknown.

Researchers ran the PCR with 60 Vbeta and 13 Jbeta primers. Method: immunoSEQ multiplex PCR; TCRdb's copy keeps in-frame clones and lacks some. The sample has more than 150,000 clones, roughly 84% seen once. The V and J ends lost 1 base and 1 base, in that order; junction bases with no gene match: 5. Per the germline V gene, CDR1 is SGHDN and CDR2 is FVKESK. CDR3 size: 17 residues. What was sequenced was PBMCs. This clonotype was obtained from a boy under 18 in good health and CMV-seronegative. The rearrangement uses TRBV14 and TRBJ2-1; 9 bases fit TRBD1. The CDR3 DNA reads as TGTGCCAGCAGCCAAGGTCGGGACAGGGTTTCCTACAATGAGCAGTTCTTC. This sequence encodes CASSQGRDRVSYNEQFF.